This entry lists 17 T cell receptor beta chains sequenced from one sample in a study of spatial heterogeneity in lung cancer. Study-level results: Tumors with more nonsynonymous mutations had more expanded intratumoral alpha and beta TCRs.

Via MiXCR, TCRdb re-called the 5' RACE reads, giving one row per CDR3 protein. The table lists roughly 10,000 distinct CDR3 sequences, around 7.3% of them singletons. Specified time point: sample taken at primary tumor resection. These receptors are not linked to any known antigen. Specimen: lung tumor tissue, collected at surgery. The receptors stem from a male donor with early-stage non-small cell lung cancer.

This clonotype was counted at least ten times. The chain joins TRBV11-2 to TRBJ2-2, with D uncertain. The ends were cut back, 4 bases at V and 11 bases at J, with 11 bases in the middle. CDR3 length equals 12 residues. CDR1 is SGHAT and CDR2 is FQNNGV in the germline V gene. CDR3 nucleotides: TGTGCCAGCAGCTCACCAACGTATGAGCTGTTTTTT. Encoded protein: CASSSPTYELFF.

The V call is TRBV20-1, the J call TRBJ2-7, with 7 nucleotides matching TRBD1. This CDR3 is 14 amino acids long. V trimming: 6 bases; J trimming: 3 bases; junction bases outside the gene matches: 11. The germline V gene encodes CDR1 DFQATT and CDR2 SNEGSKA (reference sequence). The CDR3 DNA is TGCAGTGCGCCTCGACAGGGTGTGGGCTACGAGCAGTACTTC. It encodes CSAPRQGVGYEQYF.

This clonotype was recorded many times. Being one base from a much bigger clone, this may be a read error. The V gene is TRBV6-5, the J gene TRBJ2-5; TRBD1 agrees at 7 bases. The germline V gene has CDR1 MNHEY and CDR2 SVGAGI. The trim removed 2 bases at V and 4 bases at J, leaving 4 bases unmatched. The CDR3 spans 14 residues. This CDR3 is CASSYDDRAETQYF. The DNA of the CDR3 is TGTGCCAGCAGTTACGACGACAGGGCAGAGACCCAGTACTTC.

This clonotype was seen many times. The chain joins TRBV11-2 to TRBJ2-3; D not resolved. Germline CDR1 and CDR2: SGHAT and FQNNGV. The CDR3 consists of 12 residues. Between the trimmed V and J ends, which lost 4 bases and 6 bases, there was a span of 8 bases. The CDR3: CASSYLVDTQYF. DNA for the CDR3: TGTGCCAGCAGCTACTTGGTCGATACGCAGTATTTT.

The table lists this clonotype with many counts. The chain recombines TRBV11-3 with TRBJ2-2, with 7 bases fitting TRBD1. CDR3 length: 15 amino acids. Trimming took 8 bases from V and 4 from J; bases not matched to a gene: 10. Germline CDR1 reads SGHNT; CDR2 reads YENEEA. CDR3 coding DNA: TGTGCCAGCTCTAGCCAGGGGGTTAGCACCGGGGAGCTGTTTTTT. Protein product: CASSSQGVSTGELFF.

This clonotype has ten or more counts. The V and J genes are TRBV15 and TRBJ2-1; TRBD1 aligns across 7 bases. Losses at the gene ends were 6 bases for V and 4 bases for J; bases not matched to a gene: 12. Germline-derived CDR1 and CDR2 are LNHNV and YYDKDF (reference sequence). The length of the CDR3 is 16 residues. CDR3 sequence: CATSSTRATGYNEQFF. In DNA, the CDR3 is TGTGCCACCAGTTCTACGAGGGCGACAGGGTACAATGAGCAGTTCTTC.

This clonotype was counted ten times or more. The chain recombines TRBV18 with TRBJ2-3; a possible D gene is TRBD1 (6 bases). Germline lookup yields CDR1 KGHSH and CDR2 LQKENI. This CDR3 comprises 14 residues. V was shortened by 3 bases and J by 5 bases, with 12 bases between the two germline ends. The CDR3 spells CASSPQGYGDTQYF. The CDR3 DNA sequence: TGTGCCAGCTCACCTCAGGGGTACGGAGATACGCAGTATTTT.

This clonotype is classed as medium-sized. This chain uses TRBV19 with TRBJ1-1; D uncertain. Germline V CDR1 and CDR2: LNHDA, SQIVND (reference sequence). CDR3 size: 13 residues. The V end lost 5 bases, the J end lost 3 bases, and 10 bases lay between the germline ends. The CDR3 DNA reads as TGTGCCAGTAGTTGGAAGGGTGACACTGAAGCTTTCTTT. It codes for CASSWKGDTEAFF.

The sample holds a few counts of this clonotype. This chain joins TRBV5-6 and TRBJ2-3; TRBD1 matches 10 bases. The CDR3 has 15 amino acids. With V trimmed by 3 bases and J by 4 bases, 5 bases remained unmatched. Germline V gives CDR1 SGHDT, CDR2 YYEEEE. Written as DNA, the CDR3 is TGTGCCAGCAGCTACCGGGACAGGGGTGCAGATACGCAGTATTTT. The encoded protein is CASSYRDRGADTQYF.

This clonotype was recorded many times. The V call is TRBV9, the J call TRBJ1-5; D not certain. The V and J ends lost 6 bases and 2 bases respectively, with 15 bases between them. CDR1 is SGDLS, CDR2 YYNGEE, per germline. The CDR3 contains 15 residues. Written as DNA, the CDR3 is TGTGCCAGCAAAGGCACCCTTGATGGCAATCAGCCCCAGCATTTT. It translates to CASKGTLDGNQPQHF.

This clonotype was recorded many times. The V call is TRBV7-3, the J call TRBJ2-3; 10 bases line up with TRBD2. Germline lookup yields CDR1 SGHTA and CDR2 FQGTGA. Trimming took 1 base from V and 11 from J; bases not matched to a gene: 9. The CDR3 runs to 15 residues. The CDR3 nucleotides read TGTGCCAGCAGCTTAATGGCCACTAGCGGGACATTGCAGTATTTT. It specifies CASSLMATSGTLQYF.

This clonotype has a count of ten or more. The chain carries TRBV28 and TRBJ2-5; no reliable D call. Germline V CDR1 and CDR2: MDHEN, SYDVKM. The V gene lost 6 bases and the J gene lost 4 bases, with 9 bases spanning the gap. This CDR3 has 12 amino acids. CDR3 in DNA: TGTGCCAGCAGCCCCACGGGAGAGACCCAGTACTTC. Translation: CASSPTGETQYF.

This clonotype ranks as medium-sized (0.01 to 0.1%). The V call is TRBV5-6, the J call TRBJ2-1, with TRBD2 matching 9 bases. The CDR3 has 15 amino acids. The junction had 5 bases not matched to a gene; V was cut back by 5 bases and J by 2 bases. Germline V gives CDR1 SGHDT, CDR2 YYEEEE. The CDR3 protein is CASSKAGGAYNEQFF. As DNA, the CDR3 is TGTGCCAGCAGTAAAGCGGGGGGCGCCTACAATGAGCAGTTCTTC.

The chain employs TRBV24-1 and TRBJ2-1; 7 nucleotides agree with TRBD2. Trimming took 2 bases from V and 3 from J; bases not matched to a gene: 6. CDR1 and CDR2 from the germline V gene are KGHDR and SFDVKD. This CDR3 is 16 amino acids long. The DNA for the CDR3 is TGTGCCACCAGTGATTCGACTAGCAGACGCTACAATGAGCAGTTCTTC. Amino acid sequence: CATSDSTSRRYNEQFF.

The rearrangement uses TRBV5-5 and TRBJ2-2; 9 bases align to TRBD2. The CDR3 loop spans 15 amino acids. Germline values: CDR1 SGHKS, CDR2 YYEKEE (reference sequence). Germline trimming cut 3 bases from V and 5 bases from J; bases unmatched to any gene: 5. Here the CDR3 DNA reads TGTGCCAGCAGCTACGGACTAGCGATAACCGGGGAGCTGTTTTTT. It specifies CASSYGLAITGELFF.

The genes are TRBV7-9 and TRBJ1-1; D call uncertain. There are 13 residues in the CDR3. Germline-derived CDR1 and CDR2 are SEHNR and FQNEAQ (reference sequence). The V and J ends lost 4 bases and 2 bases respectively, with 8 bases between them. For the CDR3, the DNA is TGTGCCAGCAGCTCCCCCCCCAACACTGAAGCTTTCTTT. Translation: CASSSPPNTEAFF.

Comments on this clonotype: This sequence may be a read error, since a much larger clone differs from it by one base. The chain couples TRBV24-1 to TRBJ2-1; D is possibly TRBD1 (6 bases). This CDR3 has 16 residues. The V end was cut by 4 bases, the J end by 5 bases, with 17 bases between. Germline values: CDR1 KGHDR, CDR2 SFDVKD. The CDR3 loop reads CATSELPGHLNNEQFF. CDR3 in DNA: TGTGCCACCAGTGAATTGCCGGGACACCTAAACAATGAGCAGTTCTTC.